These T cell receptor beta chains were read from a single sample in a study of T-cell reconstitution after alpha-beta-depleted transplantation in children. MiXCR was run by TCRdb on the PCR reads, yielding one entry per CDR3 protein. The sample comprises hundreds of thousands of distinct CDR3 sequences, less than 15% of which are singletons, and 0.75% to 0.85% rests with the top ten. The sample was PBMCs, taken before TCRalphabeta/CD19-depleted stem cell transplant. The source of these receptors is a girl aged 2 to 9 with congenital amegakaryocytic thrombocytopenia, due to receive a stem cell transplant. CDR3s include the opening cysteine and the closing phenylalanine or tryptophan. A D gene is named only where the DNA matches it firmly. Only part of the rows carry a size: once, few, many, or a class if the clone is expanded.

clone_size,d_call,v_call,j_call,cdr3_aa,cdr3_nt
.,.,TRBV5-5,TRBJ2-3,CASSLVGVSDTQYF,TGTGCCAGCAGCTTGGTGGGAGTATCAGATACGCAGTATTTT
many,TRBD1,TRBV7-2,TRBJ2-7,CASSLDRASLYEQYF,TGTGCCAGCAGCCTGGACAGGGCTTCTCTATACGAGCAGTACTTC
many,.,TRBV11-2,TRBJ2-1,CASSLTGDNEQFF,TGTGCCAGCAGCTTAACCGGGGACAATGAGCAGTTCTTC
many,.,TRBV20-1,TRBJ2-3,CSARDLRDLSSPDTQYF,TGCAGTGCTAGAGATCTAAGGGACCTCTCCAGCCCAGATACGCAGTATTTT
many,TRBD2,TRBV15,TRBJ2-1,CATSVIAGVYNEQFF,TGTGCCACCAGCGTCATAGCGGGAGTTTACAATGAGCAGTTCTTC
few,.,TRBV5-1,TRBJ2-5,CASSLESRAQGETQYF,TGCGCCAGCAGCCTTGAGAGTAGGGCCCAGGGAGAGACCCAGTACTTC
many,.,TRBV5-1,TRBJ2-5,CASSLFPSQETQYF,TGCGCCAGCAGCTTATTCCCTAGCCAAGAGACCCAGTACTTC
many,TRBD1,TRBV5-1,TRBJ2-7,CASSFTGGAYEQYF,TGCGCCAGCAGCTTTACAGGGGGCGCGTACGAGCAGTACTTC
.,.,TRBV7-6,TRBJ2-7,CASSLLAGPGSYEQYF,TGTGCCAGCAGCTTACTCGCGGGACCCGGCTCCTACGAGCAGTACTTC
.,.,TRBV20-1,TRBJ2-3,CSARVHRGAVSDTQYF,TGCAGTGCTAGAGTCCATCGCGGTGCGGTTTCAGATACGCAGTATTTT